These 19 T cell receptor beta chains were all obtained from the same sample, sequenced in a study of OX40 agonist ivuxolimab in advanced cancers. Profiled with immunoSEQ multiplex PCR; TCRdb holds only in-frame clones, not every one. Of roughly 100,000 clones in the sample, more than 80% were seen once. Sequencing used CD4+ or CD8+ T cells sorted from blood, obtained in a trial of the OX40 agonist ivuxolimab. The receptors derive from an adult with an advanced solid tumor such as melanoma, head and neck, liver or kidney cancer.

This CDR3 reads CASSWGSNTEAFF. DNA of the CDR3: TGTGCCAGCAGTTGGGGGAGTAACACTGAAGCTTTCTTT. V gene TRBV27 combines with J gene TRBJ1-1, with D tentatively TRBD1 (5 bases). Germline V gene sequence: CDR1 MNHEY, CDR2 SMNVEV (reference sequence). Trimming stripped 4 bases from V and 2 bases from J, with 8 bases between. This CDR3 region has 13 residues.

This rearrangement joins TRBV19 to TRBJ2-1, with D uncertain. CDR3 size: 13 residues. The V end was cut by 3 bases, the J end by 4 bases, with 7 bases between. Per the germline V gene, CDR1 is LNHDA and CDR2 is SQIVND (reference sequence). Written as DNA, the CDR3 is TGTGCCAGTAGTATTTTCCCTTACAATGAGCAGTTCTTC. Its translation is CASSIFPYNEQFF.

CDR3 in amino acids: CASSSSGRSRSYEQYF. The CDR3 nucleotides are TGTGCCAGCAGTTCTAGCGGGAGGAGTAGGTCCTACGAGCAGTACTTC. This chain uses TRBV13 with TRBJ2-7; 11 positions agree with TRBD2. CDR1 PRHDT and CDR2 FYEKMQ come from the germline V gene (reference sequence). This CDR3 contains 16 residues. With 6 bases clipped from V and 1 base from J, the junction kept 8 bases outside the gene matches.

The chain has TRBV6-5 and TRBJ1-2, with 9 bases fitting TRBD1. The CDR3 sequence is 15 residues long. Germline CDR1 and CDR2: MNHEY and SVGAGI. Trimming removed 2 bases from V and 5 bases from J; junction bases left unmatched: 6. The CDR3 loop is CASSYRGQGFYGYTF. The CDR3 DNA sequence: TGTGCCAGCAGTTACCGGGGACAGGGATTTTATGGCTACACCTTC.

The chain carries TRBV20-1 and TRBJ2-7; D might be TRBD1 (5 bases). The CDR3 spans 11 residues. Trimming cost V 6 bases and J 4 bases, with 10 bases left between them. The germline V gene has CDR1 DFQATT and CDR2 SNEGSKA (reference sequence). The CDR3 nucleotides read TGCAGTGCCGAGACAGCTTACGAGCAGTACTTC. As protein: CSAETAYEQYF.

The chain carries TRBV19 and TRBJ1-1; 8 bases match TRBD1. J lost 4 bases, V lost 5 bases, and 12 bases had no gene match. This CDR3 region has 16 residues. Looked up from germline, CDR1 is LNHDA and CDR2 is SQIVND (reference sequence). CDR3 in DNA: TGTGCCAGTAGTGTTCCGCAGGGGGCGCGGGGCACTGAAGCTTTCTTT. Translation gives CASSVPQGARGTEAFF.

This sequence joins TRBV14 and TRBJ1-3; D possibly corresponds to TRBD1 (6 bases). This CDR3 has 16 residues. V was clipped by 4 bases and J by 2 bases, with 15 bases between them. The germline gives CDR1 SGHDN, CDR2 FVKESK. The CDR3 spells CASSPTRAGAGNTIYF. Here the CDR3 DNA reads TGTGCCAGCAGCCCTACGAGGGCAGGGGCTGGAAACACCATATATTTT.

The V call is TRBV28, the J call TRBJ2-7; the D gene is possibly TRBD1 (6 bases). Per the germline V gene, CDR1 is MDHEN and CDR2 is SYDVKM. The CDR3 sequence is 14 residues long. V was shortened by 8 bases and J by 2 bases, with 16 bases between the two germline ends. CDR3 in amino acids: CASHSQGPTYEQYF. CDR3 bases: TGTGCCAGCCATTCACAGGGCCCAACCTACGAGCAGTACTTC.

CDR3 in amino acids: CASSQDLSRGSYEQYF. The CDR3 nucleotides read TGCGCCAGCAGCCAAGATCTAAGTAGGGGCTCCTACGAGCAGTACTTC. J is TRBJ2-7 and V is TRBV4-1; D possibly corresponds to TRBD1 (5 bases). The CDR3 is 16 residues long. Germline loops: CDR1 MGHRA, CDR2 YSYEKL. The germline V and J ends were trimmed by 0 bases and 0 bases, with 12 bases remaining between them.

The chain has TRBV4-1 and TRBJ2-1, with 7 bases that match TRBD2. This CDR3 has 17 residues. The trim removed 1 base at V and 9 bases at J, leaving 15 bases unmatched. Germline CDR1 reads MGHRA; CDR2 reads YSYEKL. The CDR3 DNA reads TGCGCCAGCAGCCAAGCTTGGGAGACTAGCTTAATTTCTGAGCAGTTCTTC. Translating it yields CASSQAWETSLISEQFF.

V and J are TRBV18 and TRBJ2-3; D possibly matches TRBD1 or TRBD2 (5 bases each). V lost 2 bases and J lost 3, with 15 bases in between. The CDR3 sequence is 16 residues long. Germline CDR1 and CDR2: KGHSH and LQKENI. The CDR3 region is CASSPYGTQLTDTQYF. In DNA form, the CDR3 reads TGTGCCAGCTCACCATACGGGACCCAGCTAACAGATACGCAGTATTTT.

J is TRBJ1-2 and V is TRBV30, with D unclear. This CDR3 region has 11 residues. Germline CDR1 reads GTSNPN; CDR2 reads SVGIG (reference sequence). Trimming pared 2 bases from V and 8 bases from J, leaving 9 bases between. DNA of the CDR3: TGTGCCTGGAGTTCCAGGTACGGCTACACCTTC. Translating gives CAWSSRYGYTF. The variable domain in full, completed from reference TRBV30 and TRBJ1-2, reads SQTIHQWPATLVQPVGSPLSLECTVEGTSNPNLYWYRQAAGRGLQLLFYSVGIGQISSEVPQNLSASRPQDRQFILSSKKLLLSDSGFYLCAWSSRYGYTFGSGTRLTVV.

This chain links TRBV6-5 with TRBJ2-5, with TRBD1 as a possible D gene (6 bases). Germline V gives CDR1 MNHEY, CDR2 SVGAGI. The length of the CDR3 is 15 residues. Deletions cut 8 bases from V and 2 bases from J, with 18 bases between. CDR3 protein: CASQLRGGRQETQYF. The CDR3 DNA reads as TGTGCCAGCCAACTCAGGGGCGGGCGGCAAGAGACCCAGTACTTC.

CDR3 nucleotides: TGTGCCAGCAGTGCCGGCACAGGGGCGGGGAGGGCTAACTATGGCTACACCTTC. Protein: CASSAGTGAGRANYGYTF. The chain uses TRBV27 and TRBJ1-2; TRBD1 matches 7 bases. The germline V gene encodes CDR1 MNHEY and CDR2 SMNVEV (reference sequence). This CDR3 has 18 residues. Trimming took 5 bases from V and 0 from J; bases not matched to a gene: 15.

The chain is built from TRBV7-3 and TRBJ2-7, with TRBD1 matching 11 bases. This CDR3 has 14 amino acids. Germline-derived CDR1 and CDR2 are SGHTA and FQGTGA. V lost 5 bases, J lost 11 bases, and 11 bases stayed unmatched. The CDR3 nucleotides read TGTGCCAGCAGCGGGGCCGGGACAGGGGGTACAAAGTACTTC. Translated, it gives CASSGAGTGGTKYF.

Written as DNA, the CDR3 is TGTGCCATCAGTACCGGGTCTGGGGGGGATCAGCCCCAGCATTTT. This gives the protein CAISTGSGGDQPQHF. This chain joins TRBV10-3 and TRBJ1-5, with D possibly matching TRBD1 (5 bases). V was clipped by 5 bases and J by 5 bases, with 16 bases between them. Germline-derived CDR1 and CDR2 are ENHRY and SYGVKD. CDR3 length: 15 amino acids.

The rearrangement uses TRBV19 and TRBJ2-2; D is unresolved. Trimming pared 1 base from V and 3 bases from J, leaving 12 bases between. Germline CDR1 and CDR2: LNHDA and SQIVND (reference sequence). CDR3 length equals 16 residues. CDR3 nucleotides: TGTGCCAGTAGTATAGCCGACGGGCGATACACCGGGGAGCTGTTTTTT. Its protein is CASSIADGRYTGELFF. The whole variable domain, filled in from reference TRBV19 and TRBJ2-2, reads DGGITQSPKYLFRKEGQNVTLSCEQNLNHDAMYWYRQDPGQGLRLIYYSQIVNDFQKGDIAEGYSVSREKKESFPLTVTSAQKNPTAFYLCASSIADGRYTGELFFGEGSRLTVL.

Only one count was recorded for this clone. V and J are TRBV27 and TRBJ2-1; 8 bases map to TRBD2. The ends lost 6 bases at V and 3 bases at J; junction bases unmatched: 4. CDR1 MNHEY and CDR2 SMNVEV come from the germline V gene (reference sequence). This CDR3 has 14 amino acids. CDR3 in DNA: TGTGCCAGCAGCGTGACTAGCGACTACAATGAGCAGTTCTTC. It specifies CASSVTSDYNEQFF.

This chain connects TRBV11-2 to TRBJ1-1; 7 bases are a match to TRBD1. Germline V gene lookup returns CDR1 SGHAT and CDR2 FQNNGV. CDR3 length: 14 residues. The junction had 4 bases not matched to a gene; V was cut back by 1 base and J by 5 bases. DNA of the CDR3: TGTGCCAGCAGCTTAGGACAGGGTGCAACTGAAGCTTTCTTT. This gives the protein CASSLGQGATEAFF. The full variable domain, its missing parts supplied by reference TRBV11-2 and TRBJ1-1, is EAGVAQSPRYKIIEKRQSVAFWCNPISGHATLYWYQQILGQGPKLLIQFQNNGVVDDSQLPKDRFSAERLKGVDSTLKIQPAKLEDSAVYLCASSLGQGATEAFFGQGTRLTVV.